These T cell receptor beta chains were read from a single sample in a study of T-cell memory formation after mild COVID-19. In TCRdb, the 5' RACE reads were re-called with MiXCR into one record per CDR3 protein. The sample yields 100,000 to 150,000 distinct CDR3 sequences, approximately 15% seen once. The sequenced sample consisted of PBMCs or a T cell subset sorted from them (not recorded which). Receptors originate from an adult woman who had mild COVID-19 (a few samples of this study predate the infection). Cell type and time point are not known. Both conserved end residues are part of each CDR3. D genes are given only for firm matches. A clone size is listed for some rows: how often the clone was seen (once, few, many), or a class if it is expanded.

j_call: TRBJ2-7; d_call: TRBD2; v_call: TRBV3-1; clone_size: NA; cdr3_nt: TGTGCCAGCAGCCAAGAGACTAGCGGGGGGGCCTACGAGCAGTACTTC; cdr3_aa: CASSQETSGGAYEQYF
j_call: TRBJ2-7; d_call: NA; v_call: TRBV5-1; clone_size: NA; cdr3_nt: TGCGCCAGCAGCCCCATGACTGGAGACTACGAGCAGTACTTC; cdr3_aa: CASSPMTGDYEQYF
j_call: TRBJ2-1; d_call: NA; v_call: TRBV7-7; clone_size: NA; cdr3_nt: TGTGCTAGCAGCTTATCGCCCCTAGCGCCCAATGAGCAGTTCTTC; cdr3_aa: CASSLSPLAPNEQFF
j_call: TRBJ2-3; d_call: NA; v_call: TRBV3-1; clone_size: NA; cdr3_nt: TGTGCCAGCAGCCAAGGAACCATTAAAGATACGCAGTATTTT; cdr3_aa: CASSQGTIKDTQYF
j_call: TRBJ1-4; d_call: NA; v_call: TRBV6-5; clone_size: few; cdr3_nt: TGTGCCAGCAGTTACTCGTATCACGGGGCATCGAATGAAAAACTGTTTTTT; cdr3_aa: CASSYSYHGASNEKLFF
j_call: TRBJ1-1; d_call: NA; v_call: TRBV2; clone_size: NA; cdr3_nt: TGTGCCAGCAATCGATTAGCCGACACCACTGAAGCTTTCTTT; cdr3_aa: CASNRLADTTEAFF
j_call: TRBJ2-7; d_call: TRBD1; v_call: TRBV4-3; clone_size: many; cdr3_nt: TGCGCCAGCAGCCAAGATCTGGGACAGGCCTACGAGCAGTACTTC; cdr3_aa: CASSQDLGQAYEQYF
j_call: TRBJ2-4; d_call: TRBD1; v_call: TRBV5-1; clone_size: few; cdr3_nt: TGCGCCAGCAGCACCGGACAGGGGGGCATTCAGTACTTC; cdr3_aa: CASSTGQGGIQYF
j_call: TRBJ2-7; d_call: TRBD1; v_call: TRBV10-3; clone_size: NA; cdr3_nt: TGTGCCATCAGTGGGGGGACAGGGGCCTACGAGCAGTACTTC; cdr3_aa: CAISGGTGAYEQYF
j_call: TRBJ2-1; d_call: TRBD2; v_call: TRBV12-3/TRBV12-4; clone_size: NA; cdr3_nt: TGTGCCAGCACCTCCGGACTAGCGGGGGGGGCCTACAATGAGCAGTTCTTC; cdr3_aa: CASTSGLAGGAYNEQFF
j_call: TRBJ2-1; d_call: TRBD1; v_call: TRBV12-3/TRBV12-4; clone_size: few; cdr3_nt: TGTGCCAGCAGTTTACGGGACAGCTCCTACAATGAGCAGTTCTTC; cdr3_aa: CASSLRDSSYNEQFF
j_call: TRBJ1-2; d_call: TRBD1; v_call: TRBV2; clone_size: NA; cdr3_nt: TGTGCCAGCAGTGAAAGGACAGGGGGATTAGGTGGCTACACCTTC; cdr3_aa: CASSERTGGLGGYTF
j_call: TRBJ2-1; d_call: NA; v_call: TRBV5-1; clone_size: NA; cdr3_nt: TGCGCCAGCAGCTTTACAGCCCAGAATGAGCAGTTCTTC; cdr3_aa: CASSFTAQNEQFF
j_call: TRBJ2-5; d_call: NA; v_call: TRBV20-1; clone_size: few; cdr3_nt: TGCAGTGCTCCCAGAACAGGAAGCCAAGAGACCCAGTACTTC; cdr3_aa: CSAPRTGSQETQYF
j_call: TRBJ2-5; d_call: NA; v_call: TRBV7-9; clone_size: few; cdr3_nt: TGTGCCAGCAGCCCCGGGGTTGAGACCCAGTACTTC; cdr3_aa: CASSPGVETQYF
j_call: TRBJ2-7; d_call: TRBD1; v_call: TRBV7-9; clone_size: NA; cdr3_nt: TGTGCCAGCATCGACAGGGGACCCCCCTACGAGCAGTACTTC; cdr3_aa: CASIDRGPPYEQYF
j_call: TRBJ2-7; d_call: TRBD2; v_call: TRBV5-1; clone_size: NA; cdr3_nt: TGCGCCAGCAGCCTGGGGACTAGCGGGAACTACGAGCAGTACTTC; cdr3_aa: CASSLGTSGNYEQYF
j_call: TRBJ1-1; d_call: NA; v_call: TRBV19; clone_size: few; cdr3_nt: TGTGCCAGTAGCCGAACCGGGAGGTACACTGAAGCTTTCTTT; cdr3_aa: CASSRTGRYTEAFF
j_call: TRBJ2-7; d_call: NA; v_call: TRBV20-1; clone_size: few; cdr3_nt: TGCAGTGCTAGAGAAGGGCTTTACTACGAGCAGTACTTC; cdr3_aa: CSAREGLYYEQYF
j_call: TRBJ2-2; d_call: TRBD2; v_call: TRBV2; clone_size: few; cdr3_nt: TGTGCCAGCAGTGAACAGCGGGGGTCGATCGGGGAGCTGTTTTTT; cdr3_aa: CASSEQRGSIGELFF
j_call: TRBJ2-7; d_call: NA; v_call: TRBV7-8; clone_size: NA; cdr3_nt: TGTGCCAGCAGCTTGGGACGGAGATCCTACGAGCAGTACTTC; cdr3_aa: CASSLGRRSYEQYF
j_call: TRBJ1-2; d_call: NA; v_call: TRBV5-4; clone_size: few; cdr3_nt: TGTGCCAGCAGCACGGACCTGGGGCCCTTAGATAACTATGGCTACACCTTC; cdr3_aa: CASSTDLGPLDNYGYTF
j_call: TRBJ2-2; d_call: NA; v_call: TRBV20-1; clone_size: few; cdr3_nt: TGCAGTGCTAGAGATTTAAAGGGAGTGAACACCGGGGAGCTGTTTTTT; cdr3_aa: CSARDLKGVNTGELFF
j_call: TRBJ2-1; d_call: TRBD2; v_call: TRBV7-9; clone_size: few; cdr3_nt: TGTGCCAGCAGCCTTGGGACTAGCGGTCATGAGCAGTTCTTC; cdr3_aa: CASSLGTSGHEQFF
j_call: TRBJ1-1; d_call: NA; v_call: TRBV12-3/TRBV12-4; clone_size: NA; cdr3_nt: TGTGCCAGCAGCAAACAGAACCTGAACACTGAAGCTTTCTTT; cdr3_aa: CASSKQNLNTEAFF
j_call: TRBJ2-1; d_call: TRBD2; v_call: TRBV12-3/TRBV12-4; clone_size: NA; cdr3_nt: TGTGCCAGCAGTTTCGGGACGGGAGGGGGGTACAATGAGCAGTTCTTC; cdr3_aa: CASSFGTGGGYNEQFF
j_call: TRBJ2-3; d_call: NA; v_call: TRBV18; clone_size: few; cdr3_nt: TGTGCCAGCTCACCGCCGGAGGCAGGGAAAGATACGCAGTATTTT; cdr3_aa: CASSPPEAGKDTQYF
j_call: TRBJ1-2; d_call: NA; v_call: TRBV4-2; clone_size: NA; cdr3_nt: TGTGCCAGCAGCCAGCCGGATGGGAATGTTAACTATGGCTACACCTTC; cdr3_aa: CASSQPDGNVNYGYTF
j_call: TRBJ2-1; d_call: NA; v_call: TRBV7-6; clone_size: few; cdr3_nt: TGTGCCAGCAGCCCCGGGACTCATGAGCAGTTCTTC; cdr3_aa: CASSPGTHEQFF
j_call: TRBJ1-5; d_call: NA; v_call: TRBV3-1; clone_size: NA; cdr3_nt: TGTGCCAGCAGCCCGCTGAGCGGCAATCAGCCCCAGCATTTT; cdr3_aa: CASSPLSGNQPQHF
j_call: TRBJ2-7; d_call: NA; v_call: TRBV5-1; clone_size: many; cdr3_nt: TGCGCCAGCAGCTCGCGCGAAACCGGGACCTACGAGCAGTACTTC; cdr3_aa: CASSSRETGTYEQYF
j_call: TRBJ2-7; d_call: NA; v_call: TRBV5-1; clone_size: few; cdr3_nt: TGCGCCAGCAGCTTCTCAATGTCAGGTGGGGAGCAGTACTTC; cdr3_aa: CASSFSMSGGEQYF
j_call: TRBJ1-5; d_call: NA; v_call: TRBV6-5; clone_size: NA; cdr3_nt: TGTGCCAGCAGTTACTCCTCCGGGCATCAGCCCCAGCATTTT; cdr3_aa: CASSYSSGHQPQHF
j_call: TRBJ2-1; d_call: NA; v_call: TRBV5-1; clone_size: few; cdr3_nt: TGCGCCAGCAGAGCGTTACCGGGCGGGCTGCATTACAATGAGCAGTTCTTC; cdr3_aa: CASRALPGGLHYNEQFF
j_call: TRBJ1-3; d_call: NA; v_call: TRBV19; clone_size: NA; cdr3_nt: TGTGCCAGTAGTATTTCGAGTCAGAGCGGCTCTGGAAACACCATATATTTT; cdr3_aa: CASSISSQSGSGNTIYF
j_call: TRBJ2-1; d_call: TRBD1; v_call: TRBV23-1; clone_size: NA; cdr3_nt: TGCGCCAGCCGCACCCCTTCGGACAGGTACAATGAGCAGTTCTTC; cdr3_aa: CASRTPSDRYNEQFF
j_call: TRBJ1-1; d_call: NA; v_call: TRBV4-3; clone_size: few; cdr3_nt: TGCGCCAGCAGCCAAGGTGCGGCAGGGAGGGATGAAGCTTTCTTT; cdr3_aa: CASSQGAAGRDEAFF
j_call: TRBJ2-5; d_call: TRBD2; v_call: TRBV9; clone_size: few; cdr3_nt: TGTGCCAGCAGCGCGAGCGGGAGGGCGCTAGGAGAGACCCAGTACTTC; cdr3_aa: CASSASGRALGETQYF
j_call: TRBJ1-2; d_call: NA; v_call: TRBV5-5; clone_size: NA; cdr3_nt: TGTGCCAGCAGCTTACAGACGGGGAGCTATGGCTACACCTTC; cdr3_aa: CASSLQTGSYGYTF
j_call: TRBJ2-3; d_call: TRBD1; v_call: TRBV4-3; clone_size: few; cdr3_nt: TGCGCCAGCAGCCAAGCCGATGTGGGGACAGGGAGCACAGATACGCAGTATTTT; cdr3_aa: CASSQADVGTGSTDTQYF
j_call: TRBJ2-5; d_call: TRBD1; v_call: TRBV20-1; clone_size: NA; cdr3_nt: TGCAGTGCTAGAGCTACCCCAGGGGGATTAAAGACAGGTCCCCAAGAGACCCAGTACTTC; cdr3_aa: CSARATPGGLKTGPQETQYF
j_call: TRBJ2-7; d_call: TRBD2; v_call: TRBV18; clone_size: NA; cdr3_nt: TGTGCCAGCTCAACGGGACTAGCGGGCTCCTACGAGCAGTACTTC; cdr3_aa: CASSTGLAGSYEQYF
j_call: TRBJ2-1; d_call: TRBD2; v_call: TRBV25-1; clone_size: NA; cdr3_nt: TGTGCCAGCAGTGAATGGAGCGGGGGGTCGGATGAGCAGTTCTTC; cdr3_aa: CASSEWSGGSDEQFF
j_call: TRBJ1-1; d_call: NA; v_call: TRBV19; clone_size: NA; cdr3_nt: TGTGCCAGTAAAGGCAGGGAGAGAAGGGCTTTCTTT; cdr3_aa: CASKGRERRAFF
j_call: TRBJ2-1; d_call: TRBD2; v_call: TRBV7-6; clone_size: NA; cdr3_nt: TGTGCCAGCAGCTCAGGGACTAGCTCCTACAATGAGCAGTTCTTC; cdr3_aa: CASSSGTSSYNEQFF
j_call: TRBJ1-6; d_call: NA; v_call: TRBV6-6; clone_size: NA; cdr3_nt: TGTGCCAGCAGCGAGATTAGAAGTAGCGAGAGGCCCCTCCACTTT; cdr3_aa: CASSEIRSSERPLHF
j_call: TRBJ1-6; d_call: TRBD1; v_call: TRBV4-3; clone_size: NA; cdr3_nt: TGCGCCAGCAGCCAAGGCTCAGGGGGAGAATCACCCCTCCACTTT; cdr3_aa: CASSQGSGGESPLHF
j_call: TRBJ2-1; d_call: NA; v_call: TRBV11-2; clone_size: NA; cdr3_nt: TGTGCCAGCAGCTTACAGGCAGGGGGGTTCGATGAGCAGTTCTTC; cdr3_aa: CASSLQAGGFDEQFF
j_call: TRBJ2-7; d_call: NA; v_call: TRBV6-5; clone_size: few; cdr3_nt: TGTGCCAGCAGTTACTCTCAGGGATGGTACGAGCAGTACTTC; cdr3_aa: CASSYSQGWYEQYF
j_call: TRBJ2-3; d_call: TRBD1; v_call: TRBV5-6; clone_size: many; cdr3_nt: TGTGCCAGCAGCTCGGACAGGGCAGATACGCAGTATTTT; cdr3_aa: CASSSDRADTQYF
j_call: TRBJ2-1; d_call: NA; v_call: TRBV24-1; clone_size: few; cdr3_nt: TGTGCCACTGGGGGACTCGATAGGAATGAGCAGTTCTTC; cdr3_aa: CATGGLDRNEQFF